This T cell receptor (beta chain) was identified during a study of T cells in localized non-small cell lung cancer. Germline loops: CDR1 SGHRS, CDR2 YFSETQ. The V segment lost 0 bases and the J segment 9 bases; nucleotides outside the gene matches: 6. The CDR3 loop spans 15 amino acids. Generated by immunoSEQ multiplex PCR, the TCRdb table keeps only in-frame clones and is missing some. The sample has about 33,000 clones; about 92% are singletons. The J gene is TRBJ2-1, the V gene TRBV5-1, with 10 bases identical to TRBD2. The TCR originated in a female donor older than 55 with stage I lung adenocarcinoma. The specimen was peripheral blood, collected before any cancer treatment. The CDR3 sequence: CASSLGSGGAGEQFF. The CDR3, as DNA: TGCGCCAGCAGCTTGGGGAGCGGGGGGGCAGGTGAGCAGTTCTTC.